This T cell receptor beta chain was sequenced during a study of T cells in Graves' hyperthyroidism and ophthalmopathy. Notes on the study in general: Using 13 V-J features, a model discriminated ophthalmopathy from stable hyperthyroidism.

This clonotype was observed at least ten times. What it binds is not known. RNA transcripts were the template for amplifying TCR beta CDR3 regions. First-round RT-PCR targeting the TCR CDR3 was performed with the HTBI primer set. Each CDR3 protein is one row after TCRdb ran MiXCR on the multiplex PCR reads. The sample includes around 480,000 distinct CDR3 sequences, around an eighth seen only once; the top ten take 15% to 20%. There are 17 residues in the CDR3. Trimming took off 5 bases at V and 2 bases at J, with 21 bases between the two ends. Germline V CDR1 and CDR2: MNHEY, SMNVEV (reference sequence).

The chain recombines TRBV27 with TRBJ2-5, with D perhaps assigned TRBD1 or TRBD2 (7 bases each). Specimen: blood. This sequence originates from a woman in her late teens or twenties with Graves' hyperthyroidism. CDR3 loop: CASSRGLWGGGQETQYF. The CDR3 DNA reads TGTGCCAGCAGTAGGGGGCTTTGGGGGGGAGGGCAAGAGACCCAGTACTTC.